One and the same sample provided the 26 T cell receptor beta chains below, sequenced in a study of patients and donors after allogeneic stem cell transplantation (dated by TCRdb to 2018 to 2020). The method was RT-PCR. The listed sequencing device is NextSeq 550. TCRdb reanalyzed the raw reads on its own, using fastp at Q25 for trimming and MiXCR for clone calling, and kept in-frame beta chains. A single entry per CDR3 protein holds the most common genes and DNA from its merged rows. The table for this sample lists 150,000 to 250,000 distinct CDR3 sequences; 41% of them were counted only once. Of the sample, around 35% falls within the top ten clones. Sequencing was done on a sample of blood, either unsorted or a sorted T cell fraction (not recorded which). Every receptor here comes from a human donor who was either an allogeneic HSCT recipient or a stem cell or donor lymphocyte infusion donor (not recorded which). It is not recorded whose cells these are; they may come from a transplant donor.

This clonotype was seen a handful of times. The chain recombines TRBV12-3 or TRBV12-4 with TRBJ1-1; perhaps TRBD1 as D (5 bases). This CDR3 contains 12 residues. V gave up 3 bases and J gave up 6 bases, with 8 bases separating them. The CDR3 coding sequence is TGTGCCAGCAGTTTGGGGGTCTCTGAAGCTTTCTTT. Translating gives CASSLGVSEAFF.

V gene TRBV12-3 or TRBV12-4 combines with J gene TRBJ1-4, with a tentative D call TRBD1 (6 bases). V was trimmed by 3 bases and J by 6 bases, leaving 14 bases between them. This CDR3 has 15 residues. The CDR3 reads CASSFLPRGDEKLFF. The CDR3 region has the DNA TGTGCCAGCAGTTTTCTCCCCAGGGGCGATGAAAAACTGTTTTTT.

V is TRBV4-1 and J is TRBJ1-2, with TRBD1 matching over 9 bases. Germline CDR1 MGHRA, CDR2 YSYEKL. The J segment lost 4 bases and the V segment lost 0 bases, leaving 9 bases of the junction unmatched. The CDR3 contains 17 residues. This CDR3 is CASSQESGTGFSYGYTF. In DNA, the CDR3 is TGCGCCAGCAGCCAAGAGTCCGGGACAGGGTTCAGCTATGGCTACACCTTC.

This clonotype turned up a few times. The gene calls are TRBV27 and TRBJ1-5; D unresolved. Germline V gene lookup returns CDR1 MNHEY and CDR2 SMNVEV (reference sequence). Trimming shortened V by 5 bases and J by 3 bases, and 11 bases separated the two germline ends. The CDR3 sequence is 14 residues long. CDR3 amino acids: CASSPGLNNQPQHF. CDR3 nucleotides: TGTGCCAGCAGTCCAGGACTGAACAATCAGCCCCAGCATTTT.

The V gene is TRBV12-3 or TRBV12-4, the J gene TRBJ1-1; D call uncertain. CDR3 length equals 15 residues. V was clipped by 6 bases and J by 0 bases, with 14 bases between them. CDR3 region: CASRPLRSVNTEAFF. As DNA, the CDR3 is TGTGCCAGCAGACCCTTGCGTAGTGTGAACACTGAAGCTTTCTTT.

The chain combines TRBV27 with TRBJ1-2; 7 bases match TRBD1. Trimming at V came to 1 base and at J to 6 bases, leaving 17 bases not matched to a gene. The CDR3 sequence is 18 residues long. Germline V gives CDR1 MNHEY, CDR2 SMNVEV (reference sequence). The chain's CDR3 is CASSLLALPGQPRDGYTF. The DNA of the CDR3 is TGTGCCAGCAGTTTATTAGCCCTTCCGGGACAGCCTAGGGATGGCTACACCTTC.

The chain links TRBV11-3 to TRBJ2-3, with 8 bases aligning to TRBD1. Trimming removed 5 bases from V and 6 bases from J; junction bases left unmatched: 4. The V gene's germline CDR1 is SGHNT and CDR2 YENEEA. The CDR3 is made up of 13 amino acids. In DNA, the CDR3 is TGTGCCAGCAGCCTCGACAGGGGTGATACGCAGTATTTT. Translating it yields CASSLDRGDTQYF.

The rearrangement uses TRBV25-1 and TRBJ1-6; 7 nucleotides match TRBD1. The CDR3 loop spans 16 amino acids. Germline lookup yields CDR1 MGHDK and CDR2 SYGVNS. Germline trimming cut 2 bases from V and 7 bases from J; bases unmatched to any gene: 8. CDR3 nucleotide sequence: TGTGCCAGCAGTGAAGTGGGGACAGTTAAAAATTCACCCCTCCACTTT. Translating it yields CASSEVGTVKNSPLHF.

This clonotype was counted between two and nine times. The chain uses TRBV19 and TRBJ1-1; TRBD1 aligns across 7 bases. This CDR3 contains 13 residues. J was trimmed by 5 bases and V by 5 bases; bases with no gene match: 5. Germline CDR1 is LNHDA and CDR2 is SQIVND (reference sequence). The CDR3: CASSPGTATEAFF. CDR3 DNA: TGTGCCAGTAGTCCCGGGACAGCAACTGAAGCTTTCTTT. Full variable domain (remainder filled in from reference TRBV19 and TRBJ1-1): DGGITQSPKYLFRKEGQNVTLSCEQNLNHDAMYWYRQDPGQGLRLIYYSQIVNDFQKGDIAEGYSVSREKKESFPLTVTSAQKNPTAFYLCASSPGTATEAFFGQGTRLTVV.

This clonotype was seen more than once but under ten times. As DNA, the CDR3 is TGTGCCAGCAGTCCCCGAAATGGAGCTTTCTTT. Translation gives CASSPRNGAFF. V usage is TRBV28 and J usage is TRBJ1-1; no clear D gene. CDR3 length: 11 amino acids. V was trimmed by 5 bases and J by 10 bases, leaving 11 bases between them. CDR1 MDHEN and CDR2 SYDVKM come from the germline V gene.

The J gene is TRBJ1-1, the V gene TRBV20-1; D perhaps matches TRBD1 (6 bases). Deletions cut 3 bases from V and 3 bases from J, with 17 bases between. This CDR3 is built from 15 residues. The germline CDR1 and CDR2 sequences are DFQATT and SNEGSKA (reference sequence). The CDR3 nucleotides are TGCAGTGCTAGCACAGGGTGGGGGAGAGACACTGAAGCTTTCTTT. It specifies CSASTGWGRDTEAFF.

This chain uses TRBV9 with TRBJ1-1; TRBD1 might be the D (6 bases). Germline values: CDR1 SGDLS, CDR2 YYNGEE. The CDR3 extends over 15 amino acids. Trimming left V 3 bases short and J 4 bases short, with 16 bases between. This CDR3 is CASSGWTAGSTEAFF. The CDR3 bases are TGTGCCAGCAGCGGATGGACAGCGGGGAGCACTGAAGCTTTCTTT.

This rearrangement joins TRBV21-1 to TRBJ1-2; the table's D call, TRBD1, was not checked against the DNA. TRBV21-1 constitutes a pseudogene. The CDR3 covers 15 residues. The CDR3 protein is CASSRPWGTNYGYTF. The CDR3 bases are TGTGCCAGCAGCCGCCCGTGGGGAACCAACTATGGCTACACCTTC.

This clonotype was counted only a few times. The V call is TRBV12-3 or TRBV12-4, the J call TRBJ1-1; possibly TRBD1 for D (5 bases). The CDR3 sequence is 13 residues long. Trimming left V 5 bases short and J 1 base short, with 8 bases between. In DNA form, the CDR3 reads TGTGCCAGCAGTATTACAGGGAACACTGAAGCTTTCTTT. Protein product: CASSITGNTEAFF.

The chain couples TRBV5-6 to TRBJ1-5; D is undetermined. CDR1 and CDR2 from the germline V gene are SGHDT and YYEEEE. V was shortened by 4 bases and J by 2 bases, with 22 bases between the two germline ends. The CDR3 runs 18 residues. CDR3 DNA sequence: TGTGCCAGCAGCCTGATGGTCGACGGGGTGCTTGGCAATCAGCCCCAGCATTTT. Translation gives CASSLMVDGVLGNQPQHF.

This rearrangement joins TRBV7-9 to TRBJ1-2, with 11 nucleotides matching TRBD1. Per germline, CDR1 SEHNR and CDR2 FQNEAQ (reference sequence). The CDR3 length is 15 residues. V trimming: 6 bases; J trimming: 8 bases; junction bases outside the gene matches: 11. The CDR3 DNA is TGTGCCAGCAGTTCACCGGGACAGGGGGTATGGGGCTACACCTTC. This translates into CASSSPGQGVWGYTF.

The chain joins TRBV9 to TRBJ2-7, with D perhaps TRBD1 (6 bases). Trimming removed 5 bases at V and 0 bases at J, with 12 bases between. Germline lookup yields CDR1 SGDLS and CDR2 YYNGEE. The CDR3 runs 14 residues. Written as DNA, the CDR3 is TGTGCCAGCAGTGGGGGCCCCCTCTCCTACGAGCAGTACTTC. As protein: CASSGGPLSYEQYF.

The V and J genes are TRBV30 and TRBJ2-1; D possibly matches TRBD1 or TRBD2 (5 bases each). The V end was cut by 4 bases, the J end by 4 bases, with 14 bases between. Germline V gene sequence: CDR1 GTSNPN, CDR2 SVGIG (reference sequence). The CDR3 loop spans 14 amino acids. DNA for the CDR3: TGTGCCTGGACAAAAGGGGACGGATACAATGAGCAGTTCTTC. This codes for CAWTKGDGYNEQFF.

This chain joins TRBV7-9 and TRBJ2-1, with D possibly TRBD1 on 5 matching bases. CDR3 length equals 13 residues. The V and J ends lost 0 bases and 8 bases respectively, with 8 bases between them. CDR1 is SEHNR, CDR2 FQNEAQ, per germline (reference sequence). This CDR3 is CASSLARAHEQFF. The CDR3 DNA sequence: TGTGCCAGCAGCTTAGCCAGGGCCCATGAGCAGTTCTTC.

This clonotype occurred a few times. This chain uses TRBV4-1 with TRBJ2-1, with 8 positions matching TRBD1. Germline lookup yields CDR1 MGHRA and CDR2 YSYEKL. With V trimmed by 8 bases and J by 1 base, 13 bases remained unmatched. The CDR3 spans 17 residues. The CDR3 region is CASSRWTGIVSYNEQFF. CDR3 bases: TGCGCCAGCTCGAGATGGACAGGGATCGTTTCCTACAATGAGCAGTTCTTC.

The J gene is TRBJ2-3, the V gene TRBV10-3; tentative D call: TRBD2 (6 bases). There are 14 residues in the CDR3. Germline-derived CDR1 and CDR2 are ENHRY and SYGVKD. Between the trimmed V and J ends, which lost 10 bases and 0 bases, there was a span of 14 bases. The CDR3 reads CATDPGLSTDTQYF. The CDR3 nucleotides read TGTGCCACCGACCCGGGACTCAGCACAGATACGCAGTATTTT.

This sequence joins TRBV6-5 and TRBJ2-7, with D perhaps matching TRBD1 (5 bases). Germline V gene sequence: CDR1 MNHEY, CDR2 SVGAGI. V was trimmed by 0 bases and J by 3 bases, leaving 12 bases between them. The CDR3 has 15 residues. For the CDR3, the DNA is TGTGCCAGCAGTTACTCCACACAGGTGGACTACGAGCAGTACTTC. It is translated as CASSYSTQVDYEQYF.

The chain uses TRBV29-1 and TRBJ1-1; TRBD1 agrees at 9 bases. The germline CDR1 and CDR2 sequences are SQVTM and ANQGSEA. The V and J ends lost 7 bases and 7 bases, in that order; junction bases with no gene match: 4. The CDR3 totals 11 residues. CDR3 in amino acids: CSGMTGGEAFF. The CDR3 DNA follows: TGCAGCGGCATGACAGGGGGTGAAGCTTTCTTT.

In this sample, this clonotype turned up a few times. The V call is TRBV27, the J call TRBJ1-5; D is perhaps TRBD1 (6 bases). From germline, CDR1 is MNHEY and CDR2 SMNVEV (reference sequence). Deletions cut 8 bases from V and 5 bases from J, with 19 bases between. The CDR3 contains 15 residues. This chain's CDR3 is CASAFLGTPDQPQHF. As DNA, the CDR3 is TGTGCCAGCGCCTTCCTCGGGACACCAGATCAGCCCCAGCATTTT.

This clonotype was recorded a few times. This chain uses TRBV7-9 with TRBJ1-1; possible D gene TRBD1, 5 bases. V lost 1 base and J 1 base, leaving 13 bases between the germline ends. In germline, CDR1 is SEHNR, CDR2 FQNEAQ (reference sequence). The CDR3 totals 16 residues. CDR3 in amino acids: CASSLEGAPGNTEAFF. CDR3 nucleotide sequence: TGTGCCAGCAGCTTAGAAGGGGCACCGGGGAACACTGAAGCTTTCTTT.

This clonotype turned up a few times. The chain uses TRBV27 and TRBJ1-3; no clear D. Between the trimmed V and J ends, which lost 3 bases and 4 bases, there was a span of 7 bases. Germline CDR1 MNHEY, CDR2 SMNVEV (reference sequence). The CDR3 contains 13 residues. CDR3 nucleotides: TGTGCCAGCAGTTTCTCGGTCGGAAACACCATATATTTT. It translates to CASSFSVGNTIYF.